This TCR beta chain appears in the sequencing data of a study of blood T cell repertoires in COVID-19. This CDR3 spans 18 amino acids. Germline V gene data show CDR1 as SGHRS and CDR2 as YFSETQ. With 3 bases clipped from V and 2 bases from J, the junction kept 15 bases outside the gene matches. Some clones are missing from TCRdb's copy, which holds only in-frame ones; the method was immunoSEQ multiplex PCR. Of 65,000 to 90,000 clones listed, over 80% were seen once; the top ten hold 2.5% to 3%. The chain combines TRBV5-1 with TRBJ1-2; 8 positions match TRBD1. The sequence was collected from a man aged 80 or over with active or convalescent COVID-19. Specimen: peripheral blood. The CDR3 here is CASSSSSGTGALNYGYTF. The CDR3 nucleotides are TGCGCCAGCAGCTCATCTTCCGGGACAGGAGCCCTAAACTATGGCTACACCTTC.